This TCR beta chain was recovered during a study of early T cells in non-severe SARS-CoV-2 infection. Background on the study: It was bulk RNA from unsorted whole blood that was sequenced, and the chains were unpaired.

In germline, CDR1 is MGHRA, CDR2 YSYEKL. V dropped 3 bases and J dropped 1 base, with 3 bases sitting between them. The CDR3 spans 13 residues. As part of library construction, unique molecular identifiers were attached to individual cDNA molecules. TCRdb re-called the 5' RACE reads through MiXCR, storing one row per CDR3 protein. The data contain tens of thousands of distinct CDR3 sequences, 8% to 10% of them singletons. Study-wide results and limits: The study's VDJdb matching favored anti-spike CD8 responses and missed private and CD4 specificities.

Points on this clonotype: The antigen is undetermined.

This receptor was taken from an adult who was a healthcare worker with PCR-confirmed SARS-CoV-2 infection or an uninfected control (not recorded which). Sequences were obtained from whole blood. The V call is TRBV4-1, the J call TRBJ2-2, with D unclear. The CDR3 is CASSQENTGELFF. The CDR3 coding sequence is TGCGCCAGCAGCCAGGAGAACACCGGGGAGCTGTTTTTT.